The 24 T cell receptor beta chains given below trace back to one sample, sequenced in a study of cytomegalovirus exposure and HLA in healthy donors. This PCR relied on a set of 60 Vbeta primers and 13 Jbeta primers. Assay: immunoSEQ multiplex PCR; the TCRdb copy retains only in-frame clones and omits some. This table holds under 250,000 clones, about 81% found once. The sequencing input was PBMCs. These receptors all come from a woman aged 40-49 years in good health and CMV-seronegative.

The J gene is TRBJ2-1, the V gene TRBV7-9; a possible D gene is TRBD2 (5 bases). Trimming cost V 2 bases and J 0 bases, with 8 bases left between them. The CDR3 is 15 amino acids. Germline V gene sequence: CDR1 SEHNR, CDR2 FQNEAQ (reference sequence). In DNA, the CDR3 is TGTGCCAGCAGCTTAAGGGCGGGCTCCTACAATGAGCAGTTCTTC. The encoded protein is CASSLRAGSYNEQFF.

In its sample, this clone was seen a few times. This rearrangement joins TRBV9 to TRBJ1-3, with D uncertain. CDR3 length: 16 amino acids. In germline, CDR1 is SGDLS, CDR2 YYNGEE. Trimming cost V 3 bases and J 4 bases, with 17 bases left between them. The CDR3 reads CASSAWGEGYGNTIYF. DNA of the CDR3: TGTGCCAGCAGCGCCTGGGGAGAGGGTTACGGAAACACCATATATTTT.

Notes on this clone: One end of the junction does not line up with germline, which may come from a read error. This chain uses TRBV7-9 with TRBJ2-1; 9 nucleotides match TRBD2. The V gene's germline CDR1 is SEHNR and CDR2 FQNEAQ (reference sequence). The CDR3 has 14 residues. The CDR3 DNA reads TGTGCCAGCAGCCCGGGACTAGCCCACAAGGAGCAGTTCTTC. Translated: CASSPGLAHKEQFF.

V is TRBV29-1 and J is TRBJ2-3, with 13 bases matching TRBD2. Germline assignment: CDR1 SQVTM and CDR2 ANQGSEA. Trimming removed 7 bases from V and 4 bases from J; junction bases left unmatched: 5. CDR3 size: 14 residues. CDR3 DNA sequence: TGCAGCGGGGGACTAGCGGGACGGGCAGATACGCAGTATTTT. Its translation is CSGGLAGRADTQYF.

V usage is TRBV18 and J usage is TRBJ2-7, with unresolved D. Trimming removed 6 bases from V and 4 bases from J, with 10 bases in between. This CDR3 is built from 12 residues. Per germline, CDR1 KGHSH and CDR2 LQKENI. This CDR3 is CASSPGVYEQYF. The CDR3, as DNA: TGTGCCAGCTCCCCGGGTGTATACGAGCAGTACTTC.

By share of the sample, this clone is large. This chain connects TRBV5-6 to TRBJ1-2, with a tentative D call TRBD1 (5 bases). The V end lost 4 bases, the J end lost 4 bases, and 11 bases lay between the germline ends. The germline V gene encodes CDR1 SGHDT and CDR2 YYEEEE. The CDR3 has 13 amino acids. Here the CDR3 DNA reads TGTGCCAGCAGCCTGACAGTGATCTATGGCTACACCTTC. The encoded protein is CASSLTVIYGYTF.

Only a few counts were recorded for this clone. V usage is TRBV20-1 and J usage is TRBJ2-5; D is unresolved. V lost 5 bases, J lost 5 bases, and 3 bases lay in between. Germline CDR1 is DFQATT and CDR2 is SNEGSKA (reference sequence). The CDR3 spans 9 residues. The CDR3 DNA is TGCAGTGCTCCGGAGACCCAGTACTTC. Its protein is CSAPETQYF.

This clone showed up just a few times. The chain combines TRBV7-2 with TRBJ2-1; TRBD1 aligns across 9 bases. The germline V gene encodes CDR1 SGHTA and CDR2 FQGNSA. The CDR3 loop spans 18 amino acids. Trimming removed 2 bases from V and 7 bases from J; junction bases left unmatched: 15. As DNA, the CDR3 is TGTGCCAGCAGCTTAACCCCACAGGGGGCAGGAAAGTGGAATGAGCAGTTCTTC. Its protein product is CASSLTPQGAGKWNEQFF. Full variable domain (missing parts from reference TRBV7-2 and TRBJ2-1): GAGVSQSPSNKVTEKGKDVELRCDPISGHTALYWYRQSLGQGLEFLIYFQGNSAPDKSGLPSDRFSAERTGGSVSTLTIQRTQQEDSAVYLCASSLTPQGAGKWNEQFFGPGTRLTVL.

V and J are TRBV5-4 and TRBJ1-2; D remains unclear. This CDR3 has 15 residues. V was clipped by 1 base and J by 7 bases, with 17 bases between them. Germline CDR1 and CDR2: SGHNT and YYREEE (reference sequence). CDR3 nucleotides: TGTGCCAGCAGCTTGCAAGGGAGCCCGACTGTTGGCTACACCTTC. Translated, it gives CASSLQGSPTVGYTF.

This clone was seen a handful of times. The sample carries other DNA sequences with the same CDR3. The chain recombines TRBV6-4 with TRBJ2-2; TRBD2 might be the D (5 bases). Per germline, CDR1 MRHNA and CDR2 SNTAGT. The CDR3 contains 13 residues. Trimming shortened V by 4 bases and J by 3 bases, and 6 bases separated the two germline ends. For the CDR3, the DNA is TGTGCCAGCAGTGCCGGGGACACCGGGGAGCTGTTTTTT. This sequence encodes CASSAGDTGELFF.

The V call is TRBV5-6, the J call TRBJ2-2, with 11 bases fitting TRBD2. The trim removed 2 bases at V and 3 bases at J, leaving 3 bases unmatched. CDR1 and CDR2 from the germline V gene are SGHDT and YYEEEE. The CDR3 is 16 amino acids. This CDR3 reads CASSFRLAGYTGELFF. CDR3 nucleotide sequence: TGTGCCAGCAGCTTTAGACTAGCGGGATACACCGGGGAGCTGTTTTTT.

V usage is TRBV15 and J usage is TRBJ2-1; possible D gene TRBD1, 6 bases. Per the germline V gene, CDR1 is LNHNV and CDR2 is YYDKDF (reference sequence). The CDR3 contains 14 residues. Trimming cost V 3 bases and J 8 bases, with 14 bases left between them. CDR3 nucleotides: TGTGCCACCAGCAGGACTAACAGGGTCCATGAGCAGTTCTTC. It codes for CATSRTNRVHEQFF.

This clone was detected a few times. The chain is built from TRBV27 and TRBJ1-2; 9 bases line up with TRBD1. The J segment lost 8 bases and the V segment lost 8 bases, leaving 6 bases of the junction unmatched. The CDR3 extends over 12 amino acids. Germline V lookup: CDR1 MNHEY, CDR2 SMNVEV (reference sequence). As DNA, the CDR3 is TGTGCCAGCTCGGGACAGGGTCTCGGCTACACCTTC. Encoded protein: CASSGQGLGYTF.

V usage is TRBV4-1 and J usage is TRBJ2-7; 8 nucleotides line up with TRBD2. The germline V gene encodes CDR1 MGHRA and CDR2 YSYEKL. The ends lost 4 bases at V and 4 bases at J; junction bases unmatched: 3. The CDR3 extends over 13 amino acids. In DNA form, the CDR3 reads TGCGCCAGCAGCCCGGGGGGGGGATACGAGCAGTACTTC. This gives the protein CASSPGGGYEQYF.

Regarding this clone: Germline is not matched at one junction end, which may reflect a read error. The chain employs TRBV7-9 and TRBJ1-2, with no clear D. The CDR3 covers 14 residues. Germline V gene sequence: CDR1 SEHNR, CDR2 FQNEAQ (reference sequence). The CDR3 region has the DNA TGTTCCAGCAGCTCGGGTTGGGCTAACTATGGCTACACCTTC. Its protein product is CSSSSGWANYGYTF.

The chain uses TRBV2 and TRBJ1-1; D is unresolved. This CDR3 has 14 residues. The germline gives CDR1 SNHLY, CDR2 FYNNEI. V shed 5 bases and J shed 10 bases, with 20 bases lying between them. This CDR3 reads CASSPQLGRVGAFF. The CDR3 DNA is TGTGCCAGCAGTCCCCAGTTGGGGAGGGTCGGAGCTTTCTTT.

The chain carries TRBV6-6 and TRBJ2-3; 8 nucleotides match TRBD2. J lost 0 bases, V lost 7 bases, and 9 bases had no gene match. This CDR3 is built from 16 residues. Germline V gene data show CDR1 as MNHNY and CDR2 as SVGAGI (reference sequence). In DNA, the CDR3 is TGTGCCAGCATGACAAGGAGCGGGGGTAGCACAGATACGCAGTATTTT. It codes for CASMTRSGGSTDTQYF.

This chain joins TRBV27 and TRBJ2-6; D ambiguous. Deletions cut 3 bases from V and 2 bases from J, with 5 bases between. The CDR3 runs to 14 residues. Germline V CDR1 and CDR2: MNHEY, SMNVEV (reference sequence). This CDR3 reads CASSFVPGANVLTF. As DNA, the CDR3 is TGTGCCAGCAGTTTCGTCCCTGGGGCCAACGTCCTGACTTTC.

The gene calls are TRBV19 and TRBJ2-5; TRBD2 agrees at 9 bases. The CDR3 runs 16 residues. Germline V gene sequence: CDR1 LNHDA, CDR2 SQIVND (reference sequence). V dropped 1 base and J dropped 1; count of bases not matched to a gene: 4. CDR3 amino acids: CASSIGLAGLQETQYF. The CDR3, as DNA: TGTGCCAGTAGTATAGGCCTAGCGGGGCTCCAAGAGACCCAGTACTTC.

The CDR3: CASSLDSRPTYEQYF. The DNA for the CDR3 is TGTGCCAGCAGTCTCGACTCAAGGCCTACCTACGAGCAGTACTTC. The chain employs TRBV27 and TRBJ2-7; unclear D gene. This CDR3 region has 15 residues. Between the trimmed V and J ends, which lost 5 bases and 2 bases, there was a span of 16 bases. CDR1 MNHEY and CDR2 SMNVEV come from the germline V gene (reference sequence).

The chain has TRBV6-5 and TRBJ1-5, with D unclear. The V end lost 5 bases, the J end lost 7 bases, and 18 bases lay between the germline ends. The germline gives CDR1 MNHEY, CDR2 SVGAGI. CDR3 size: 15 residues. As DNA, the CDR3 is TGTGCCAGCAGTCCCCGGTGGGGTACGGGACAGCCCCAGCATTTT. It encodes CASSPRWGTGQPQHF.

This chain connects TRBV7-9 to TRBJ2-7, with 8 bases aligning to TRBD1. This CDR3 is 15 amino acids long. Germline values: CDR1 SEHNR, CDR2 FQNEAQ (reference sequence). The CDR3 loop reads CASPRGAGGPQEQYF. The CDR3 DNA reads TGTGCTTCGCCGAGGGGGGCAGGGGGCCCTCAGGAGCAGTACTTC. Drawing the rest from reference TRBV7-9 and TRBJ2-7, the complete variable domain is DTGVSQNPRHKITKRGQNVTFRCDPISEHNRLYWYRQTLGQGPEFLTYFQNEAQLEKSRLLSDRFSAERPKGSFSTLEIQRTEQGDSAMYLCASPRGAGGPQEQYFGPGTRLTVT.

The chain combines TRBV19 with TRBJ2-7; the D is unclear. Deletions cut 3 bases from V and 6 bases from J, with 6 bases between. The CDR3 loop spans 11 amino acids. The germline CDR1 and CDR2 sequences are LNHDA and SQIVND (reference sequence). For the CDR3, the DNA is TGTGCCAGTAGTATTGGCCCCGAGCAGTACTTC. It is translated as CASSIGPEQYF.

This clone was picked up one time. CDR3 protein: CASSDVGTSGHTGELFF. CDR3 nucleotides: TGTGCCAGCAGTGATGTAGGGACTAGTGGCCACACCGGGGAGCTGTTTTTT. The rearrangement links TRBV6-1 to TRBJ2-2, with 8 bases that match TRBD2. Per germline, CDR1 MNHNS and CDR2 SASEGT. The CDR3 is 17 amino acids. V lost 3 bases to trimming and J lost 3 bases; unmatched junction nucleotides: 9.